Given below is one T cell receptor (beta chain) in context. This entry belongs to a study of shared clonotypes between healthy human individuals. V dropped 10 bases and J dropped 5; count of bases not matched to a gene: 16. Germline CDR1 and CDR2: MNHEY and SVGAGI. This CDR3 contains 15 residues. The test was conducted at deep level. TCRdb's table, derived via immunoSEQ multiplex PCR, lists solely in-frame clones and lacks some. The sample has some 680,000 clones, about three quarters seen once. This chain joins TRBV6-5 and TRBJ2-7; TRBD2 agrees at 8 bases. Source material: memory CD4+ T cells sorted from blood. The subset is: CD45RA-negative fraction. The sequence was obtained from a woman between 25 and 40 years old in good health. The CDR3 here is CANPPPEREPHEQYF. CDR3 bases: TGTGCCAACCCGCCACCGGAGCGGGAGCCCCACGAGCAGTACTTC.